The present T cell receptor beta chain was sequenced within a study of blood T cell repertoires in COVID-19. About the research overall: Samples of COVID-19 (acute and convalescent) were obtained from the United States, Italy and Spain.

The V end lost 2 bases, the J end lost 2 bases, and 11 bases lay between the germline ends. The CDR3 sequence is 14 residues long. Germline CDR1 reads SGHRS; CDR2 reads YFSETQ. In its sample, this clone was seen once. This study enrolled people aged about 18 to 100 from about two dozen US geographic areas. The study assigned cohorts using participant-reported clinical history. Per the authors' pipeline: For nucleated cells, counts were estimated from reference gene primer amplification. The protocol was immunoSEQ multiplex PCR, while the TCRdb copy is restricted to in-frame clones and leaves out a portion. V and J calls and clone size are copied from that table; D and trimming were computed from the DNA. The table has fewer than 200,000 clones, around four fifths seen once.

Material for sequencing was PBMCs or T cells enriched from blood (not recorded which). The chain recombines TRBV5-1 with TRBJ2-7, with D perhaps TRBD2 (5 bases). The TCR was taken from a woman in her 50s in a cohort exposed to, infected with or recovered from COVID-19 (not recorded which). CDR3 DNA sequence: TGCGCCAGCAGCTTACTAGGTGGGACCTACGAGCAGTACTTC. Translated: CASSLLGGTYEQYF.